The 2 T cell receptor beta chains below come from one sample, sequenced in a study of PD-1 blockade in classical Hodgkin lymphoma. Patients all relapsed after autologous stem cell transplantation, and there was variation in brentuximab vedotin exposure. Sequencing used immunoSEQ multiplex PCR; TCRdb keeps in-frame clones, though not all of them. Among about 46,000 clones listed, about 73% were seen once. The sample consisted of peripheral blood mononuclear cells (PBMCs), taken at baseline. Receptor source: a human donor with classical Hodgkin lymphoma.

The chain has TRBV23-1 and TRBJ2-3, with 9 bases lining up with TRBD2. TRBV23-1 is recorded as an ORF, its role being uncertain. With V trimmed by 3 bases and J by 4 bases, 8 bases remained unmatched. The CDR3 has 16 residues. Here the CDR3 DNA reads TGCGCCAGCAGTCACCCCAGCGGGAGGACCGCAGATACGCAGTATTTT. Translating gives CASSHPSGRTADTQYF.

The rearrangement links TRBV6-5 to TRBJ1-5; D is perhaps TRBD1 (5 bases). This CDR3 is 15 amino acids long. The germline V and J ends were trimmed by 5 bases and 0 bases, with 11 bases remaining between them. Germline V CDR1 and CDR2: MNHEY, SVGAGI. The DNA for the CDR3 is TGTGCCAGCAGTCCAGGACATTATAGCAATCAGCCCCAGCATTTT. This codes for CASSPGHYSNQPQHF.